Below are 21 T cell receptor beta chains sequenced from a single sample in a study of kidney transplant recipient with SARS-CoV-2 infection. Each CDR3 protein is one row after TCRdb ran MiXCR on the reads. The sample yields roughly 250,000 distinct CDR3 sequences, around 28% seen once. Sequencing was performed on a blood sample, taken at baseline and on day 111 from a kidney transplant recipient. Receptors were obtained from a male patient between 25 and 39 years old who had COVID-19 and was a kidney transplant recipient. Certain T cells may be donor cells from the graft.

This clonotype was counted only a few times. V gene TRBV4-3 combines with J gene TRBJ1-2; D gene unclear. This CDR3 comprises 17 residues. Per germline, CDR1 LGHNA and CDR2 YSLEER. With 5 bases removed from V and 4 bases from J, the gap between germline ends came to 23 bases. For the CDR3, the DNA is TGCGCCAGCAGCGGCGAAGGAGGACGTCGAAAGACCTATGGCTACACCTTC. This gives the protein CASSGEGGRRKTYGYTF.

Comments on this clonotype: A much bigger clone sits one base away, suggesting this may be a read error. V is TRBV24-1 and J is TRBJ1-2; weak D call: TRBD1 (6 bases). The CDR3 has 17 residues. CDR1 is KGHDR and CDR2 is SFDVKD in the germline V gene. V was cut by 6 bases and J by 4 bases, with 23 bases left in between. The CDR3 region has the DNA TGTGCCACCAGTTGGGGGGCTTGTACCAGAAAGACCTATGGCTACACCTTC. Its protein is CATSWGACTRKTYGYTF.

The J gene is TRBJ1-5, the V gene TRBV27; possibly TRBD1 for D (6 bases). This CDR3 is 15 amino acids long. Per the germline V gene, CDR1 is MNHEY and CDR2 is SMNVEV (reference sequence). V lost 2 bases, J lost 2 bases, and 10 bases lay in between. The CDR3 is CASSLAQGRNQPQHF. Here the CDR3 DNA reads TGTGCCAGCAGTTTAGCACAGGGACGCAATCAGCCCCAGCATTTT.

For this clonotype: At one end, the junction sequence differs from germline, possibly due to a read error. The J gene is TRBJ1-1, the V gene TRBV9; D not resolved. Germline V CDR1 and CDR2: SGDLS, YYNGEE. This CDR3 has 13 amino acids. The CDR3 DNA reads as TGTGCCAACAGCTACCAAGTGAACACTGAAGCTTTCTTT. Its protein product is CANSYQVNTEAFF.

This clonotype was found a few times. The chain joins TRBV9 to TRBJ2-5; TRBD1 is a possible D gene (5 bases). The length of the CDR3 is 16 residues. Between the trimmed V and J ends, which lost 3 bases and 1 base, there was a span of 16 bases. Germline V gene data show CDR1 as SGDLS and CDR2 as YYNGEE. The CDR3 DNA reads TGTGCCAGCAGCGCCCGAGCCTGGGGCGTCCAAGAGACCCAGTACTTC. It encodes CASSARAWGVQETQYF.

This clonotype appeared many times. This sequence joins TRBV2 and TRBJ1-1; D is unresolved. The CDR3 has 12 amino acids. Trimming removed 6 bases from V and 14 bases from J, with 19 bases in between. Germline CDR1 reads SNHLY; CDR2 reads FYNNEI. The CDR3 loop reads CASRISQTGKFF. Written as DNA, the CDR3 is TGTGCCAGCAGGATCAGTCAGACGGGGAAGTTCTTT.

About this clonotype: A much larger clone lies a single base off, so this may be a read error. The chain is built from TRBV6-5 and TRBJ1-1; no reliable D call. This CDR3 spans 12 amino acids. Per the germline V gene, CDR1 is MNHEY and CDR2 is SVGAGI. As DNA, the CDR3 is TGTACCAGCAGTGGTCCGCACACTGAAGCTTTCTTT. Protein sequence: CTSSGPHTEAFF.

This clonotype was detected only a few times. The CDR3 loop reads CAASLGLGEGTQYF. CDR3 in DNA: TGTGCCGCATCCCTTGGACTTGGAGAAGGGACCCAGTACTTC. The chain carries TRBV19 and TRBJ2-5; possibly TRBD2 for D (5 bases). Per germline, CDR1 LNHDA and CDR2 SQIVND (reference sequence). V shed 11 bases and J shed 7 bases, with 23 bases lying between them. This CDR3 has 14 amino acids.

This clonotype was recorded many times. The chain carries TRBV10-1 and TRBJ1-2; D is uncertain. This CDR3 spans 17 amino acids. Germline loops: CDR1 WNHNN, CDR2 SYGVQD (reference sequence). Trimming took 5 bases from V and 4 from J, leaving 23 bases between them. This CDR3 reads CASSRYERSRKTYGYTF. The CDR3 DNA reads as TGCGCCAGCAGTAGATATGAAAGATCGCGAAAGACCTATGGCTACACCTTC.

This clonotype occurred many times. The chain has TRBV27 and TRBJ1-1; D is undetermined. This CDR3 spans 15 amino acids. V dropped 6 bases and J dropped 1 base, with 15 bases sitting between them. Germline V lookup: CDR1 MNHEY, CDR2 SMNVEV (reference sequence). This chain's CDR3 is CASSSLEEGNTEAFF. CDR3 coding DNA: TGTGCCAGCAGCTCTTTGGAGGAGGGGAACACTGAAGCTTTCTTT.

Concerning this clonotype itself: A much larger clone lies one base from this, so it may be a read error. The chain employs TRBV6-5 and TRBJ1-2; perhaps TRBD1 as D (6 bases). The CDR3 totals 12 residues. Germline V gives CDR1 MNHEY, CDR2 SVGAGI. CDR3 nucleotide sequence: TGTACCAGCAGTTACGGGGGGGCTGGCTACACCTTC. It codes for CTSSYGGAGYTF.

The chain uses TRBV7-2 and TRBJ2-3, with 7 bases that match TRBD1. CDR1 SGHTA and CDR2 FQGNSA come from the germline V gene. Trimming took 5 bases from V and 1 from J; bases not matched to a gene: 3. This CDR3 contains 14 residues. The chain's CDR3 is CASSVGQGTDTQYF. The CDR3 bases are TGTGCCAGCAGCGTAGGACAGGGCACAGATACGCAGTATTTT.

The chain is built from TRBV20-1 and TRBJ2-1; D may be TRBD2 (5 bases). This CDR3 spans 14 amino acids. From germline, CDR1 is DFQATT and CDR2 SNEGSKA (reference sequence). The V and J ends lost 4 bases and 3 bases respectively, with 13 bases between them. The CDR3 nucleotides read TGCAGTGCTATTGGGGAGAACCTCTACAATGAGCAGTTCTTC. It yields the protein CSAIGENLYNEQFF.

This clonotype has ten or more counts. The chain has TRBV5-3 and TRBJ1-2; D gene unclear. TRBV5-3 falls under the ORF class, with uncertain function. The CDR3 is 16 amino acids. The ends were cut back, 7 bases at V and 4 bases at J, with 23 bases in the middle. The CDR3 is CARVCLVVRKTYGYTF. The CDR3 DNA reads TGTGCCAGAGTATGCTTAGTGGTGAGAAAGACCTATGGCTACACCTTC.

This clonotype was found a few times. The chain combines TRBV7-9 with TRBJ2-4; 7 bases fit TRBD1. Germline trimming cut 3 bases from V and 3 bases from J; bases unmatched to any gene: 11. Germline CDR1 is SEHNR and CDR2 is FQNEAQ (reference sequence). This CDR3 has 17 amino acids. The CDR3 reads CASSFQVPGGNKNIQYF. The CDR3 bases are TGTGCCAGCAGCTTTCAAGTACCAGGGGGAAACAAAAACATTCAGTACTTC.

For this clonotype: One end of the junction does not line up with germline, which may come from a read error. The V gene is TRBV3-1, the J gene TRBJ2-2, with D maybe TRBD2 (5 bases). Germline V gene lookup returns CDR1 LGHDT and CDR2 YNNKEL (reference sequence). The CDR3 has 18 residues. The CDR3 is CASSSLFPISGLTGEPFF. CDR3 sequence (DNA): TGTGCCAGCAGCAGTTTGTTTCCCATTTCAGGCTTGACCGGGGAGCCGTTTTTT.

This clonotype was counted once. A far larger clone is one nucleotide away, so this likely arose from a read error. The CDR3 here is CAVTLMNTETFF. CDR3 DNA: TGTGCCGTTACACTGATGAACACTGAAACTTTCTTT. The gene calls are TRBV6-1 and TRBJ1-1; no definite D call. Germline CDR1 and CDR2: MNHNS and SASEGT. There are 12 residues in the CDR3.

With regard to this clonotype: This may be a read error, as it is one base from a much larger clone. The chain joins TRBV6-5 to TRBJ2-7; D perhaps matches TRBD1 (6 bases). Trimming left V 5 bases short and J 0 bases short, with 17 bases between. Germline CDR1 MNHEY, CDR2 SVGAGI. This CDR3 is 16 amino acids long. As DNA, the CDR3 is TGTGCCAGCAGTCCCTCTCCGGGACACCCCTCCTACGAGCAGTACGTC. Its protein product is CASSPSPGHPSYEQYV.

Worth noting for this clonotype: This sequence may be a read error, since a much larger clone differs from it by one base. The chain has TRBV5-1 and TRBJ2-7; possibly TRBD1 or TRBD2 for D (5 bases each). Germline loops: CDR1 SGHRS, CDR2 YFSETQ. The CDR3 contains 13 residues. V lost 10 bases and J 4 bases, leaving 18 bases between the germline ends. CDR3 residues: CAGTGTEGYEQYF. CDR3 coding DNA: TGCGCCGGCACGGGGACGGAAGGGTACGAGCAGTACTTC.

This clonotype showed up many times. The CDR3, as DNA: TGTGCCAGTAGTACTGGGACTGGGGGGCCCTATGGCTACACCTTC. Amino acid sequence: CASSTGTGGPYGYTF. The chain has TRBV19 and TRBJ1-2; a possible D gene is TRBD1 (6 bases). V was pared by 4 bases and J by 4 bases, with 16 bases between. This CDR3 is 15 amino acids long. Germline-derived CDR1 and CDR2 are LNHDA and SQIVND (reference sequence).

This clonotype was counted at least ten times. The rearrangement links TRBV6-8 to TRBJ1-2; D not certain. This CDR3 is 17 amino acids long. Germline V CDR1 and CDR2: MNHGY, SAAAGT. Trimming took 5 bases from V and 4 from J, leaving 23 bases between them. The CDR3 DNA follows: TGTGCCAGCAGTAATGCGGAACGCTCTAGAAAGACCTATGGCTACACCTTC. It translates to CASSNAERSRKTYGYTF.